Listed below are T cell receptor beta chains from one sample, sequenced in a study of regulatory T cells in long-lasting Graves disease. TCRdb re-called the multiplex PCR reads with MiXCR, one entry per CDR3 protein. This table holds some 450,000 distinct CDR3 sequences, about 16% found once. These same records also appear under a second study, on T cells in Graves' hyperthyroidism and ophthalmopathy.

Source: peripheral blood mononuclear cells (PBMCs), taken at new diagnosis, from a patient treated with antithyroid drugs. These receptors all stem from a woman aged 25 to 45 with Graves disease. The CDR3 runs from the conserved cysteine through the conserved F or W. A D gene is named only where the DNA matches it firmly. Where a row states a size, it is once, few, many or the class of an expanded clone; other rows omit it.

V	J	size	D	DNA	CDR3
TRBV6-1	TRBJ2-2	NA	TRBD2	TGTGCCACAGCGGGACTAGCGGGAGAAAACGGGGAGCTGTTTTTT	CATAGLAGENGELFF
TRBV24-1	TRBJ1-4	NA	NA	TGTGCCACCAGTGAGTCCTCCGCTAATGAAAAACTGTTTTTT	CATSESSANEKLFF
TRBV30	TRBJ2-1	NA	NA	TGTGCCTGGAGTGTTGGCGGCCAGGGGCTTTCTCAGTTCTTC	CAWSVGGQGLSQFF
TRBV29-1	TRBJ1-2	NA	NA	TGCAGCGTCGGCGGGACAACTAACTATGGCTACACCTTC	CSVGGTTNYGYTF
TRBV13	TRBJ2-4	many	TRBD2	TGTGCCAGCAGCTTAGGTCCAGCGGGGACAAACATTCAGTACTTC	CASSLGPAGTNIQYF
TRBV5-6	TRBJ2-2	NA	TRBD1	TGTGCCAGCAGCCCAGGACAGGGGGCGTCCGGGGAGCTGTTTTTT	CASSPGQGASGELFF
TRBV28	TRBJ1-1	many	TRBD1	TGTGCCAGCAGCAAAACAGGGGGTGGGGTTTTTAAGCCTGAAGCTTTCTTT	CASSKTGGGVFKPEAFF
TRBV2	TRBJ2-2	NA	NA	TGTGCCAGCCTACCGACAGCCAACACCGGGGAGCTGTTTTTT	CASLPTANTGELFF
TRBV10-3	TRBJ1-1	NA	TRBD1	TGTGCCATCAGTGGGACAGGCCCTTTGAACACTGAAGCTTTCTTT	CAISGTGPLNTEAFF
TRBV19	TRBJ1-5	NA	NA	TGTGCCAGTAGTAAGGGGATCCCGCAACGAGTTAGCAATCAGCCCCAGCATTTT	CASSKGIPQRVSNQPQHF
TRBV29-1	TRBJ1-2	NA	TRBD1	TGCAGCGTTCCCCGGGACAGGGGAAACCCTAACTATGGCTACACCTTC	CSVPRDRGNPNYGYTF
TRBV29-1	TRBJ1-2	few	NA	TGCAGCGTTGCCGTCCGAGACTATGGCTACACCTTC	CSVAVRDYGYTF
TRBV7-8	TRBJ2-5	many	TRBD2	TGTGCCAGCAGCCCGGAGGGAGCGGGAACGGAGACCCAGTACTTC	CASSPEGAGTETQYF
TRBV5-1	TRBJ1-1	many	NA	TGCGCCAGCAGCTTGGTCCATTGGGGGGGGTCGAACACTGAAGCTTTCTTT	CASSLVHWGGSNTEAFF
TRBV5-1	TRBJ2-5	NA	NA	TGCGCCAGCAGCTTGTGGTACAGGGAAGGAGAGACCCAGTACTTC	CASSLWYREGETQYF
TRBV27	TRBJ2-2	few	NA	TGTGCCAGCAGCCTTACAGGGAATATTAACACCGGGGAGCTGTTTTTT	CASSLTGNINTGELFF
TRBV6-1	TRBJ2-7	NA	NA	TGTGCCAGCACCGACAAAAGGCACAGGGCGTACGAGCAGTACTTC	CASTDKRHRAYEQYF
TRBV7-2	TRBJ2-7	many	NA	TGTGCCAGCAGCCTTCTAGGACAGTCCTACGAGCAGTACTTC	CASSLLGQSYEQYF
TRBV10-3	TRBJ2-7	many	NA	TGTGCCATCAACCTGGAGGGGACCTACGAGCAGTACTTC	CAINLEGTYEQYF
TRBV6-2/TRBV6-3	TRBJ2-7	NA	NA	TGTGCCAGCAGTGGGAGATGGGAAGCATACGAGCAGTACTTC	CASSGRWEAYEQYF
TRBV2	TRBJ1-3	many	TRBD1	TGTGCCAGCAGTGAAGCGCCGGGACAGTCCTCTGGAAACACCATATATTTT	CASSEAPGQSSGNTIYF
TRBV25-1	TRBJ1-5	few	TRBD1	TGTGCCAGCAGCGATTCAGGGGGCGGCAATCAGCCCCAGCATTTT	CASSDSGGGNQPQHF
TRBV4-1	TRBJ2-7	NA	NA	TGCGCCAGCAGCCAAGCCGTAGCGGTTAGTTCCTACGAGCAGTACTTC	CASSQAVAVSSYEQYF
TRBV2	TRBJ1-1	many	TRBD1	TGTGCCAGCGTGACAGGGGGCCACACTGAAGCTTTCTTT	CASVTGGHTEAFF
TRBV12-3/TRBV12-4	TRBJ1-2	many	NA	TGTGCCAGCAGTTTAGGGGATGGCTACACCTTC	CASSLGDGYTF
TRBV28	TRBJ2-3	many	NA	TGTGCCAGCAGCCCCGGGCGGCACCTCACAGATACGCAGTATTTT	CASSPGRHLTDTQYF
TRBV20-1	TRBJ2-5	NA	TRBD2	TGCAGTGCTCGCTATCCGGGACTAGCGGGGGCAGAGACCCAGTACTTC	CSARYPGLAGAETQYF
TRBV7-6	TRBJ2-7	NA	TRBD1	TGTGCCAGCAGCCCAGGGACAGCACTCAGCTCCTACGAGCAGTACTTC	CASSPGTALSSYEQYF
TRBV28	TRBJ1-5	many	NA	TGTGCCAGCAGACAAGGGCCTGGAGGTCAGCCCCAGCATTTT	CASRQGPGGQPQHF
TRBV5-1	TRBJ2-2	few	TRBD2	TGCGCCAGCAGCTTGCCCCTACTAGCGGGATCGAACACCGGGGAGCTGTTTTTT	CASSLPLLAGSNTGELFF
TRBV20-1	TRBJ2-1	many	TRBD2	TGCAGTGCTACTCCCGGGGCCGGGACTAGCTACAATGAGCAGTTCTTC	CSATPGAGTSYNEQFF
TRBV28	TRBJ1-5	many	NA	TGTGCCAGCAGTTTGTACAGATACTTCAATCAGCCCCAGCATTTT	CASSLYRYFNQPQHF
TRBV7-8	TRBJ2-1	many	TRBD2	TGTGCCAGCAGCCGCCGACTAGCGGGAAGTTTTAGCTCCTACAATGAGCAGTTCTTC	CASSRRLAGSFSSYNEQFF
TRBV2	TRBJ2-4	many	TRBD1	TGTGCCAGTCAGGGGGCTGGGTACATTCAGTACTTC	CASQGAGYIQYF
TRBV13	TRBJ2-1	many	NA	TGTGCCAGCAGTCCGACGGTGCGATCAGCCAATGAGCAGTTCTTC	CASSPTVRSANEQFF
TRBV7-8	TRBJ1-5	many	NA	TGTGCCAGCAGCTCGAACCGGACTTTTAATCAGCCCCAGCATTTT	CASSSNRTFNQPQHF
TRBV27	TRBJ1-1	few	NA	TGTGCCAGCAGTTTGGGGGAGGAGGCTGAAGCTTTCTTT	CASSLGEEAEAFF
TRBV12-3/TRBV12-4	TRBJ1-1	many	TRBD1	TGTGCCAGCAGTGCCCGGGACAGGGAAAACACTGAAGCTTTCTTT	CASSARDRENTEAFF
TRBV7-8	TRBJ2-7	NA	NA	TGTGCCAGCAGCTTAGCCCCGGGGGAGGCCTACGAGCAGTACTTC	CASSLAPGEAYEQYF
TRBV4-3	TRBJ2-2	NA	TRBD1	TGCGCCAGCAGCCAAGCAGCCCACCGGGACAGGTTTACGAACACCGGGGAGCTGTTTTTT	CASSQAAHRDRFTNTGELFF
TRBV4-3	TRBJ2-5	NA	TRBD1	TGCGCCAGCAGCCAGGGGGGACAGGCCGGATTTGGTGAGACCCAGTACTTC	CASSQGGQAGFGETQYF
TRBV28	TRBJ1-1	many	NA	TGTGCCAGCAGTTTATCAGGGCCCACTACTGAAGCTTTCTTT	CASSLSGPTTEAFF
TRBV28	TRBJ1-6	NA	NA	TGTGCCAGCAGTCCTCTTCCGGGCTCCTATAATTCACCCCTCCACTTT	CASSPLPGSYNSPLHF
TRBV4-1	TRBJ2-7	NA	TRBD2	TGCGCCAGCGGCCGCGGGGGGGGCTCCTACGAGCAGTACTTC	CASGRGGGSYEQYF
TRBV28	TRBJ1-1	NA	TRBD1	TGTGCCAGCATACGGGGGACAGCCTCCGAAGCTTTCTTT	CASIRGTASEAFF
TRBV3-1	TRBJ2-2	few	TRBD2	TGTGCCAGCAGCCCTCTAGGGAGCGGGAGGAACACCGGGGAGCTGTTTTTT	CASSPLGSGRNTGELFF
TRBV6-5	TRBJ2-2	many	NA	TGTGCCAGCAGTTACGGACGAGGGACCGGGGAGCTGTTTTTT	CASSYGRGTGELFF
TRBV9	TRBJ2-5	NA	NA	TGTGCCAGCAGCCGCGCGTGGGGTAGAGAGACCCAGTACTTC	CASSRAWGRETQYF
TRBV7-2	TRBJ2-7	many	TRBD2	TGTGCCAGCAGCCGGACTAGCGGGACCTCCTACGAGCAGTACTTC	CASSRTSGTSYEQYF
TRBV12-3/TRBV12-4	TRBJ2-1	NA	TRBD2	TGTGCCAGCAGGCTAGCGGGAGATGGTGAGCAGTTCTTC	CASRLAGDGEQFF
TRBV4-3	TRBJ1-4	few	NA	TGCGCCAGCAGCCAAGATTCGACGGGTGGGGAAAAACTGTTTTTT	CASSQDSTGGEKLFF